One and the same sample provided the 2 T cell receptor beta chains below, sequenced in a study of CD8+CD57+ T cells in acquired aplastic anemia. Genomic DNA acted as the template from which TCR beta VDJ combination and CDR3 sequence profiling were carried out. MiXCR, run by TCRdb on the reads, gives a single entry per CDR3 protein. The table includes approximately 380,000 distinct CDR3 sequences, about two thirds detected once. The sample taken for sequencing was sorted CD4+, CD8+, or CD8+CD57+ T cells (not recorded which) from PBMCs. The receptors were sampled from a human donor in good health, serving as a control.

The chain links TRBV5-1 to TRBJ2-7; D uncertain. CDR3 length: 14 amino acids. V lost 1 base and J 5 bases, leaving 13 bases between the germline ends. Looked up from germline, CDR1 is SGHRS and CDR2 is YFSETQ. The CDR3 region is CASSLQENTDEQYF. CDR3 DNA: TGCGCCAGCAGCTTGCAGGAAAACACCGACGAGCAGTACTTC.

The V call is TRBV2, the J call TRBJ1-5; tentative D call: TRBD1 (6 bases). V shed 3 bases and J shed 11 bases, with 14 bases lying between them. The CDR3 has 13 amino acids. Germline lookup yields CDR1 SNHLY and CDR2 FYNNEI. CDR3 sequence reads: CASSDRGLLSQHF. The DNA of the CDR3 is TGTGCCAGCAGTGACAGGGGCTTATTGTCCCAGCATTTT.